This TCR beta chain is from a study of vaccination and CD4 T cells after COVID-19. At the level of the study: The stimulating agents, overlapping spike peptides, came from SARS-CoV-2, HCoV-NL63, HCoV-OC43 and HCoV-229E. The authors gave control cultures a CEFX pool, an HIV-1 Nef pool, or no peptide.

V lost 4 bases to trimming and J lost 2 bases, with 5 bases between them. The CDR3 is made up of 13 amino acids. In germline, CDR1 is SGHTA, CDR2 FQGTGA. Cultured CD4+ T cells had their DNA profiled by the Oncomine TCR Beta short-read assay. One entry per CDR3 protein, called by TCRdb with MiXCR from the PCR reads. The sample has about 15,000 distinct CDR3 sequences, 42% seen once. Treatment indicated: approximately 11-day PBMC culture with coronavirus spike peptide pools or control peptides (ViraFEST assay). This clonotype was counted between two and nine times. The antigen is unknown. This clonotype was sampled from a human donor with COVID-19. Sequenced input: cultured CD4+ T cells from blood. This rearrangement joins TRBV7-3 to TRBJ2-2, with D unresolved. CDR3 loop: CASSSRNTGELFF. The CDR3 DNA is TGTGCCAGCAGCTCAAGAAACACCGGGGAGCTGTTTTTT.